The source of this TCR beta chain is a study of shared clonotypes between healthy human individuals. Study details: Per-donor plates numbered three CD4 naive, three CD4 memory, two CD8 naive and one CD8 memory.

The CDR3 extends over 12 amino acids. CDR1 SNHLY and CDR2 FYNNEI come from the germline V gene. The germline V and J ends were trimmed by 4 bases and 3 bases, with 7 bases remaining between them. This clone occurred once. The antigen is unknown. The sample holds other DNA sequences that translate to the same CDR3. TCRdb keeps only in-frame clones here, not all; method: immunoSEQ multiplex PCR. The repertoire holds 1,400,000 or so clones, with about 98.5% as singletons. Study results and caveats: A few donors held about 4.5% of naive CD4 clonotypes in common.

The gene calls are TRBV2 and TRBJ2-7; D remains unclear. This receptor was identified in a young man in good health. Material: naive CD4+ T cells sorted from blood. Stated subset: CD45RA+ positively selected. In DNA, the CDR3 is TGTGCCAGCAGTGCGGGCCGCTACGAGCAGTACTTC. As protein: CASSAGRYEQYF.